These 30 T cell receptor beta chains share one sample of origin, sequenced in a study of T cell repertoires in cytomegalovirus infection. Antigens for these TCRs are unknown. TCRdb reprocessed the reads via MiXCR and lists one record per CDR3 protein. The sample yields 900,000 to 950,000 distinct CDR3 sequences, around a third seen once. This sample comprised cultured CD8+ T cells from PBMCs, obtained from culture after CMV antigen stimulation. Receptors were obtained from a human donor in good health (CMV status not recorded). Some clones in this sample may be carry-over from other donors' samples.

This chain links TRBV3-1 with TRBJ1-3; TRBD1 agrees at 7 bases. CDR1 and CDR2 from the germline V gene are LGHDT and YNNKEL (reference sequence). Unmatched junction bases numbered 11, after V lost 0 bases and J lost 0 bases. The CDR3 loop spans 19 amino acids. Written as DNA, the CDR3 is TGTGCCAGCAGCCAAGATCGGAAGACAGGGCCGAACTCTGGAAACACCATATATTTT. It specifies CASSQDRKTGPNSGNTIYF.

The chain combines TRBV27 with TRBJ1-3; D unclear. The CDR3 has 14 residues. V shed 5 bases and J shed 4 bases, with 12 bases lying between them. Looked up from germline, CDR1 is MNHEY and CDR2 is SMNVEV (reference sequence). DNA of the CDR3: TGTGCCAGCAGTCTCACAACTACCGGAAACACCATATATTTT. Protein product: CASSLTTTGNTIYF.

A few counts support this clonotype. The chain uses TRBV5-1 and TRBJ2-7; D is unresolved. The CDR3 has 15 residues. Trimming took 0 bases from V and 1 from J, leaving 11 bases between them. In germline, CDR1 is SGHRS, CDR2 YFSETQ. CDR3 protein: CASSLARTGSYEQYF. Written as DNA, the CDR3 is TGCGCCAGCAGCTTGGCCCGGACGGGTTCCTACGAGCAGTACTTC.

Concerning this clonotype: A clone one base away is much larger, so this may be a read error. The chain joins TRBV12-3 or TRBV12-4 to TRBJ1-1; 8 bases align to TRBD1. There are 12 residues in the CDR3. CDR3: CASSLGDRGPIF. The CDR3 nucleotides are TGTGCCAGCAGTTTAGGTGACAGGGGACCTATCTTT.

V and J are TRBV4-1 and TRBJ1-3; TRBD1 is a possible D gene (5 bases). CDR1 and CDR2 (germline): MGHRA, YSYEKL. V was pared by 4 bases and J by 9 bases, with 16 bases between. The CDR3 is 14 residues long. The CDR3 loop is CASSLSASQGTIYF. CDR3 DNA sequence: TGCGCCAGCAGCCTCTCGGCCTCTCAGGGCACCATATATTTT.

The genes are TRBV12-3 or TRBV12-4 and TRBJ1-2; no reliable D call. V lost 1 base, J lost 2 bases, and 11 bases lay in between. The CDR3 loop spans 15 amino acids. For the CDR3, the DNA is TGTGCCAGCAGTTTAGGTTCGAGGAGGAACTATGGCTACACCTTC. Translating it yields CASSLGSRRNYGYTF.

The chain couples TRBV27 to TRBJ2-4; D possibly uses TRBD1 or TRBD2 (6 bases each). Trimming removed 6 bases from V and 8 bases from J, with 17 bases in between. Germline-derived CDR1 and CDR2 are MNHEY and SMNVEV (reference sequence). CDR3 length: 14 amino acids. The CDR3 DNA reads TGTGCCAGCAGCCGCGGGACACAGTTGGACATTCAGTACTTC. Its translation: CASSRGTQLDIQYF.

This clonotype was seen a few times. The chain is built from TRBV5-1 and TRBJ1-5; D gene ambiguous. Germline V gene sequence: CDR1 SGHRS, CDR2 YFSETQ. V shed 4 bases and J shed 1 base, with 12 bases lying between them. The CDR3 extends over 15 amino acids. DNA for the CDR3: TGCGCCAGCAGCCCGGGGAGTCAAAGCAATCAGCCCCAGCATTTT. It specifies CASSPGSQSNQPQHF.

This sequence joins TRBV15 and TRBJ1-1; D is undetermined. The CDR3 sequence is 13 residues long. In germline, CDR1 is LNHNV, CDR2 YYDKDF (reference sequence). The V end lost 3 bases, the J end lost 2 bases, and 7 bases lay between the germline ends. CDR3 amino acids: CATSSDSNTEAFF. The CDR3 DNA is TGTGCCACCAGCAGCGATTCTAACACTGAAGCTTTCTTT. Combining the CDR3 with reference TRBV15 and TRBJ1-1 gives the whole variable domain DAMVIQNPRYQVTQFGKPVTLSCSQTLNHNVMYWYQQKSSQAPKLLFHYYDKDFNNEADTPDNFQSRRPNTSFCFLDIRSPGLGDTAMYLCATSSDSNTEAFFGQGTRLTVV.

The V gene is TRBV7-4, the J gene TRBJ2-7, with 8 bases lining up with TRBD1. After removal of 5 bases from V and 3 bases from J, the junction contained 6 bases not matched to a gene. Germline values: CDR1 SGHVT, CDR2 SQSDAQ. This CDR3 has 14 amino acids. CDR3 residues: CASSRTGRLYEQYF. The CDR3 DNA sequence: TGTGCCAGCAGCCGGACAGGGAGACTCTACGAGCAGTACTTC.

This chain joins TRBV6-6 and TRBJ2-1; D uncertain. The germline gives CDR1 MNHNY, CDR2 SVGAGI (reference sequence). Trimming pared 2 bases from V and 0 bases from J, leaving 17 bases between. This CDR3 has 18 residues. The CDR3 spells CASSYALYLDPSYNEQFF. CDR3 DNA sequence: TGTGCCAGCAGTTACGCTTTATACCTGGACCCCTCCTACAATGAGCAGTTCTTC.

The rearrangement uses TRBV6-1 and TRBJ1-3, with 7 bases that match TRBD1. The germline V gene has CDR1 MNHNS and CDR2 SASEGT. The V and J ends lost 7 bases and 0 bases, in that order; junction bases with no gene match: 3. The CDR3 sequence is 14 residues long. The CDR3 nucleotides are TGTGCCAGCACAGGGGGGAACTCTGGAAACACCATATATTTT. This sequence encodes CASTGGNSGNTIYF.

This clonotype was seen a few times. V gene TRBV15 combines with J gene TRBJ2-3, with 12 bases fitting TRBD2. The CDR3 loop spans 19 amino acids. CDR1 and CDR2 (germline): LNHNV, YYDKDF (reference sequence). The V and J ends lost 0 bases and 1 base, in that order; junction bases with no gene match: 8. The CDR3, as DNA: TGTGCCACCAGCAGAGATTGGCTAGCGGGGGGGTCGGGCACAGATACGCAGTATTTT. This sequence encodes CATSRDWLAGGSGTDTQYF.

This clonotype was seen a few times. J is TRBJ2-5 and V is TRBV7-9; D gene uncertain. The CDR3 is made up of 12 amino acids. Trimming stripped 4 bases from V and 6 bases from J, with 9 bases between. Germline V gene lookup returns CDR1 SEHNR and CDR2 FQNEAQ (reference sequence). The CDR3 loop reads CASSYRGQTQYF. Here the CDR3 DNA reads TGTGCCAGCAGCTACCGAGGACAGACCCAGTACTTC.

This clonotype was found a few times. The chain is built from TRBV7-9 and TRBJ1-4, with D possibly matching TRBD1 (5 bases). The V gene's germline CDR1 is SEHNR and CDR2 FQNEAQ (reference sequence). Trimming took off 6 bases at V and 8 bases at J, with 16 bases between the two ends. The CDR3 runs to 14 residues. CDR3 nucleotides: TGTGCCAGCAGTGACCGGGACGCGGAAGAAAAACTGTTTTTT. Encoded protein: CASSDRDAEEKLFF.

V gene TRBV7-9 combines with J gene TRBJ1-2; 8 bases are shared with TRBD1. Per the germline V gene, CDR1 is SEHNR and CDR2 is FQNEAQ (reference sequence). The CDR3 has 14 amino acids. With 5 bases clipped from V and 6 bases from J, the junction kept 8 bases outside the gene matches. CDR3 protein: CASSLLTGEDGYTF. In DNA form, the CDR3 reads TGTGCCAGCAGCCTCCTGACAGGGGAGGATGGCTACACCTTC. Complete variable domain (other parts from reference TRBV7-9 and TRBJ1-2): DTGVSQNPRHKITKRGQNVTFRCDPISEHNRLYWYRQTLGQGPEFLTYFQNEAQLEKSRLLSDRFSAERPKGSFSTLEIQRTEQGDSAMYLCASSLLTGEDGYTFGSGTRLTVV.

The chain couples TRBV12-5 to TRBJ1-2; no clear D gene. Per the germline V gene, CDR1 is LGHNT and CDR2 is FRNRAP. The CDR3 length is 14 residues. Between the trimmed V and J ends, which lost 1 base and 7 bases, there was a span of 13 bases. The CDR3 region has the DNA TGTGCTAGTGGTTTGGCCATTCCACTTAGTGGCTACACCTTC. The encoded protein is CASGLAIPLSGYTF.

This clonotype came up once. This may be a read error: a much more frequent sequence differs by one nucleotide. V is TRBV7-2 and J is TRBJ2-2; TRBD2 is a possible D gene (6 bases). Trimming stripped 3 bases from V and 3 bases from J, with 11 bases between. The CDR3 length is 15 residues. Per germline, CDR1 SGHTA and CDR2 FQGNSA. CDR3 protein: CASSFAGRYTGELFF. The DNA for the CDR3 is TGTGCCAGCAGCTTCGCGGGACGGTACACCGGGGAGCTGTTTTTT.

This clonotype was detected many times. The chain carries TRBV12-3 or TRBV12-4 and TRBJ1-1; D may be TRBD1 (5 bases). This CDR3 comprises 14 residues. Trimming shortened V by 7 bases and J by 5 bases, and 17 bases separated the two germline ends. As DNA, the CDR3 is TGTGCCAGCATTCTGCTAGGGGCTAGGACTGAAGCTTTCTTT. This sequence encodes CASILLGARTEAFF.

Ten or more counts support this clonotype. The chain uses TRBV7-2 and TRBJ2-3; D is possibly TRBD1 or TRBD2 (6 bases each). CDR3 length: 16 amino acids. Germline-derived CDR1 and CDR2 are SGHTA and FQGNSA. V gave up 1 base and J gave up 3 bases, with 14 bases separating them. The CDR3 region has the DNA TGTGCCAGCAGCTTAGTGGGCAGGGGAGGAACAGATACGCAGTATTTT. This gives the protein CASSLVGRGGTDTQYF.

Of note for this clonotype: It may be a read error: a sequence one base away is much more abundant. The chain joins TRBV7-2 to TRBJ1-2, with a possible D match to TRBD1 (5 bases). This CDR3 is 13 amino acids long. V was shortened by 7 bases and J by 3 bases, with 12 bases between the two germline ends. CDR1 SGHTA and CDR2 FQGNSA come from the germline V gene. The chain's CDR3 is CASNQTGDYGYTF. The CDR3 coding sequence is TGTGCCAGCAACCAAACGGGGGACTATGGCTACACCTTC. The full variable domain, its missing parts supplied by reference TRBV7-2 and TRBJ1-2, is GAGVSQSPSNKVTEKGKDVELRCDPISGHTALYWYRQSLGQGLEFLIYFQGNSAPDKSGLPSDRFSAERTGGSVSTLTIQRTQQEDSAVYLCASNQTGDYGYTFGSGTRLTVV.

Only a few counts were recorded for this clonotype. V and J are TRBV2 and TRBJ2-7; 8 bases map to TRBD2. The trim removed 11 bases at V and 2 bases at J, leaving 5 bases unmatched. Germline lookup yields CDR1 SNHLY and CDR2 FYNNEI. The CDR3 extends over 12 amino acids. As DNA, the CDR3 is TGTGCCTGGAAGGGACTAGCCTACGAGCAGTACTTC. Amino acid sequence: CAWKGLAYEQYF.

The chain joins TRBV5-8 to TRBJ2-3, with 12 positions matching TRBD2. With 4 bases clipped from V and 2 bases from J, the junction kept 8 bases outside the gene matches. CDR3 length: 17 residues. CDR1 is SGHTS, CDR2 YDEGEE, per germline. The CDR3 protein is CASSQRLAGGPTDTQYF. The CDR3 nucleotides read TGTGCCAGCAGCCAAAGGCTAGCGGGGGGGCCCACAGATACGCAGTATTTT.

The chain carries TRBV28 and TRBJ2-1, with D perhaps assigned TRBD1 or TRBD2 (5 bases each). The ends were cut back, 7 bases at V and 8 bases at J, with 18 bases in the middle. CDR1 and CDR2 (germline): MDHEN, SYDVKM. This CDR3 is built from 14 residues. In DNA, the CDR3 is TGTGCCAGCACGAAAATTGGGGGTTCCGATGAGCAGTTCTTC. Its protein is CASTKIGGSDEQFF.

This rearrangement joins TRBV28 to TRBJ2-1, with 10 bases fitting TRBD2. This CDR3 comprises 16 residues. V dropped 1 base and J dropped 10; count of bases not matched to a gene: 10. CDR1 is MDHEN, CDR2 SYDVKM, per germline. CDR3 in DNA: TGTGCCAGCAGTTTATCTAGCGGGGGCCACGTTTGGGAGCAGTTCTTC. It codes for CASSLSSGGHVWEQFF.

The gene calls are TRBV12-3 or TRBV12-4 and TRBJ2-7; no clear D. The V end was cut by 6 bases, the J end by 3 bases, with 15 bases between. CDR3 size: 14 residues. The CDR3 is CASSPAQGGYEQYV. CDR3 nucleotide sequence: TGTGCCAGCAGCCCCGCCCAAGGTGGCTACGAGCAGTACGTC.

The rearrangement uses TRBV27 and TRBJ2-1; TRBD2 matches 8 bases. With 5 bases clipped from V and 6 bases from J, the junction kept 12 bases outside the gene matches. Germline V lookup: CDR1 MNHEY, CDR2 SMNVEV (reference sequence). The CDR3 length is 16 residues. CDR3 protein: CASSPTFAGGLNEQFF. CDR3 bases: TGTGCCAGCAGTCCGACTTTTGCGGGGGGTCTCAATGAGCAGTTCTTC.

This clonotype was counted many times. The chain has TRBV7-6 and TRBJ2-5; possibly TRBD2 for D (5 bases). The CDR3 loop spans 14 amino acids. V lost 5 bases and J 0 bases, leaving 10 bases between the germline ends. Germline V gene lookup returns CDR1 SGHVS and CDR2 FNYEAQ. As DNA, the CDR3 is TGTGCCAGCAGCCCAACCGGGGACCAAGAGACCCAGTACTTC. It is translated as CASSPTGDQETQYF.

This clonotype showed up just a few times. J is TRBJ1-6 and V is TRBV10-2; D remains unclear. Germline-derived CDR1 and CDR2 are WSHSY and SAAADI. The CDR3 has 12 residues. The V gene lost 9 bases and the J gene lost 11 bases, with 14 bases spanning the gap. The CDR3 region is CARQVPLAPLHF. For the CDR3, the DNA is TGCGCCAGGCAGGTTCCTTTGGCACCCCTCCACTTT.

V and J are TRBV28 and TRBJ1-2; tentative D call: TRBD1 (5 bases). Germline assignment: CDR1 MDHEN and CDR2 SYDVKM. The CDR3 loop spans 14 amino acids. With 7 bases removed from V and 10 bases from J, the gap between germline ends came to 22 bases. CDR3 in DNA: TGTGCCAGCACCCCTCGGGACGGCCTATGGGACTACACCTTC. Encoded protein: CASTPRDGLWDYTF.